This is a list of T cell receptor beta chains from one sample in a study of CD8+CD57+ T cells in acquired aplastic anemia. MiXCR was run by TCRdb on the reads, yielding one entry per CDR3 protein. The sample includes 180,000 or so distinct CDR3 sequences, less than 60% of them seen just once. Sequencing was performed on sorted CD4+, CD8+, or CD8+CD57+ T cells (not recorded which) from PBMCs. The receptors derive from a human donor with aplastic anemia. Each CDR3 is given without its conserved first and last residue. Each record gives: CDR3 protein, CDR3 length, V gene.

CDR3 protein: ASTQTGATEAF; CDR3 length: 11; V gene: TRBV12-3/TRBV12-4
CDR3 protein: ASRLERRVAPETQY; CDR3 length: 14; V gene: TRBV5-1
CDR3 protein: SAKGLAAYNEQF; CDR3 length: 12; V gene: TRBV20-1
CDR3 protein: ASSGDRNTEAF; CDR3 length: 11; V gene: TRBV2
CDR3 protein: ASSLTLSYEQY; CDR3 length: 11; V gene: TRBV28
CDR3 protein: ATSPTASGYEQY; CDR3 length: 12; V gene: TRBV15
CDR3 protein: ASSQGLAGSSASTDTQY; CDR3 length: 17; V gene: TRBV12-3/TRBV12-4
CDR3 protein: ASGYETYEQY; CDR3 length: 10; V gene: TRBV2
CDR3 protein: ASSPRDRGSGYT; CDR3 length: 12; V gene: TRBV18
CDR3 protein: ASSPLARASYEQY; CDR3 length: 13; V gene: TRBV18
CDR3 protein: ATSVTGDYGYT; CDR3 length: 11; V gene: TRBV24-1
CDR3 protein: ASTYQGWGGEQF; CDR3 length: 12; V gene: TRBV2
CDR3 protein: ASREWYQGTEAF; CDR3 length: 12; V gene: TRBV2
CDR3 protein: ASSQVSRRDTQY; CDR3 length: 12; V gene: TRBV3-1
CDR3 protein: SAWSVLAVYNEQF; CDR3 length: 13; V gene: TRBV20-1
CDR3 protein: ASSGQGQGADTQY; CDR3 length: 13; V gene: TRBV2
CDR3 protein: ASMEGTSGHEQF; CDR3 length: 12; V gene: TRBV5-1
CDR3 protein: ASSSSGLPGEQY; CDR3 length: 12; V gene: TRBV5-6
CDR3 protein: ASSLGTLLGNQPQH; CDR3 length: 14; V gene: TRBV28
CDR3 protein: ASGKDTQY; CDR3 length: 8; V gene: TRBV2
CDR3 protein: ASSSPGLAGTQY; CDR3 length: 12; V gene: TRBV6-1
CDR3 protein: ASSQSGLGYT; CDR3 length: 10; V gene: TRBV7-6
CDR3 protein: AIEPGAREQY; CDR3 length: 10; V gene: TRBV10-3
CDR3 protein: ASSSMTSSTEAF; CDR3 length: 12; V gene: TRBV11-2
CDR3 protein: SVSQNTEAF; CDR3 length: 9; V gene: TRBV29-1
CDR3 protein: ASTGDIFGGNSPLH; CDR3 length: 14; V gene: TRBV6-1
CDR3 protein: ASSISASGDEQF; CDR3 length: 12; V gene: TRBV19
CDR3 protein: ATSAAQGGEQY; CDR3 length: 11; V gene: TRBV24-1
CDR3 protein: SGTPSTDTQY; CDR3 length: 10; V gene: TRBV29-1
CDR3 protein: SASRGQTAYEQY; CDR3 length: 12; V gene: TRBV20-1
CDR3 protein: SASSPITGMVQAF; CDR3 length: 13; V gene: TRBV20-1
CDR3 protein: SARSQGQAF; CDR3 length: 9; V gene: TRBV20-1
CDR3 protein: ASSPSGGFQRYNSPLH; CDR3 length: 16; V gene: TRBV11-1
CDR3 protein: ASSEGPINSPLH; CDR3 length: 12; V gene: TRBV6-4
CDR3 protein: AISSSPGTGELF; CDR3 length: 12; V gene: TRBV10-3
CDR3 protein: ASSDSTDTGELF; CDR3 length: 12; V gene: TRBV25-1
CDR3 protein: SSRMDRGNQPQH; CDR3 length: 12; V gene: TRBV20-1
CDR3 protein: AISETGEGYGYT; CDR3 length: 12; V gene: TRBV10-3
CDR3 protein: ASTTGTGAYEQY; CDR3 length: 12; V gene: TRBV19
CDR3 protein: SANPGQNTGELF; CDR3 length: 12; V gene: TRBV20-1
CDR3 protein: ASSELTGQNTEAF; CDR3 length: 13; V gene: TRBV25-1
CDR3 protein: SAPGDNSYEQY; CDR3 length: 11; V gene: TRBV20-1
CDR3 protein: ASSLADNEKF; CDR3 length: 10; V gene: TRBV7-9
CDR3 protein: ARGDFSNQPQH; CDR3 length: 11; V gene: TRBV27
CDR3 protein: ASSEAWDRGAQY; CDR3 length: 12; V gene: TRBV2
CDR3 protein: ASSLGPANTGELF; CDR3 length: 13; V gene: TRBV12-3/TRBV12-4
CDR3 protein: ASSPQRYQETQY; CDR3 length: 12; V gene: TRBV7-7
CDR3 protein: ASTSRREQF; CDR3 length: 9; V gene: TRBV7-9
CDR3 protein: ASSREDRPSTDTQY; CDR3 length: 14; V gene: TRBV10-1
CDR3 protein: AISDSGGRSETQY; CDR3 length: 13; V gene: TRBV10-3
CDR3 protein: ASSESARGNTEAF; CDR3 length: 13; V gene: TRBV25-1